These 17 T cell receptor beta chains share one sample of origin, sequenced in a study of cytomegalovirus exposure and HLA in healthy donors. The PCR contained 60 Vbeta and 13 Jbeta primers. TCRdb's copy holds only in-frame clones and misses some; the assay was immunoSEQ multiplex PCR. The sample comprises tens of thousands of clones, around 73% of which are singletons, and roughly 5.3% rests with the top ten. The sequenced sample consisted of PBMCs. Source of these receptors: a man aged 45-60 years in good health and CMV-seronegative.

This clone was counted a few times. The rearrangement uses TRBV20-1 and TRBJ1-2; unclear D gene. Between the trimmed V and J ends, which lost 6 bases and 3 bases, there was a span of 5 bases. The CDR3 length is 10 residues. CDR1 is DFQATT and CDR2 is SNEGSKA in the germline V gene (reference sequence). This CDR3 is CSAEDYGYTF. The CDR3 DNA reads TGCAGTGCGGAGGACTATGGCTACACCTTC.

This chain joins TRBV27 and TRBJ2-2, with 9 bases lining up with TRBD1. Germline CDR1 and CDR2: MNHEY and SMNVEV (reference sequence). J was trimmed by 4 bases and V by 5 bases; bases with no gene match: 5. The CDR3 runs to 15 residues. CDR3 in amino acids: CASSPGQGGTGELFF. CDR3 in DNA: TGTGCCAGCAGTCCGGGACAGGGAGGCACCGGGGAGCTGTTTTTT.

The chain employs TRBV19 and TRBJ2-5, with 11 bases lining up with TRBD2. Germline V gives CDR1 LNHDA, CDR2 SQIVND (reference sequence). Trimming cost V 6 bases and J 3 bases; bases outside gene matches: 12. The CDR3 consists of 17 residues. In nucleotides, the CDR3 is TGTGCCAGTAGCCGGAACCCACTAGCGGGGGCCAAAGAGACCCAGTACTTC. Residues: CASSRNPLAGAKETQYF.

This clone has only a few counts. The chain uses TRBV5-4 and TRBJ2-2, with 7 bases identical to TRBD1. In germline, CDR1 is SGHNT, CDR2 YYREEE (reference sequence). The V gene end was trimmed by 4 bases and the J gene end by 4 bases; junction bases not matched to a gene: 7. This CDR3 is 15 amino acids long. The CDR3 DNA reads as TGTGCCAGCAGCGACAGGGCGGTCGGCACCGGGGAGCTGTTTTTT. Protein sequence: CASSDRAVGTGELFF.

As DNA, the CDR3 is TGTGCCAGCAGTGAGGCAGAGAACACTGAAGCTTTCTTT. Its translation is CASSEAENTEAFF. The V and J genes are TRBV6-4 and TRBJ1-1; D is uncertain. The V gene lost 3 bases and the J gene lost 1 base, with 6 bases spanning the gap. The germline gives CDR1 MRHNA, CDR2 SNTAGT. The CDR3 contains 13 residues.

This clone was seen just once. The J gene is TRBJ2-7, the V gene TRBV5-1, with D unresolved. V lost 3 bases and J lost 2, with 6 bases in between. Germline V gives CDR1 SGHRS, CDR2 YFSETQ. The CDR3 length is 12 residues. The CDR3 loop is CASSSSAYEQYF. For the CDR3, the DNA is TGCGCCAGCAGCTCCTCTGCCTACGAGCAGTACTTC.

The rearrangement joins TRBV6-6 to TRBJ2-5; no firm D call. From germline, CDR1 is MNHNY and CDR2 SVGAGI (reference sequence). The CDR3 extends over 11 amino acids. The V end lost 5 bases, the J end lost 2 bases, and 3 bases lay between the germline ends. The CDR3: CASSHQETQYF. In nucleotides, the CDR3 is TGTGCCAGCAGTCATCAAGAGACCCAGTACTTC.

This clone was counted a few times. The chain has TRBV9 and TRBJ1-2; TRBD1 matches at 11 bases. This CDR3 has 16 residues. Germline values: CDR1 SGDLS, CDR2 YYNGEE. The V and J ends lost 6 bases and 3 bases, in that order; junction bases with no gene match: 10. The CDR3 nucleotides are TGTGCCAGCAAGAGGACAGGGGGCTTTTCATACTATGGCTACACCTTC. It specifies CASKRTGGFSYYGYTF.

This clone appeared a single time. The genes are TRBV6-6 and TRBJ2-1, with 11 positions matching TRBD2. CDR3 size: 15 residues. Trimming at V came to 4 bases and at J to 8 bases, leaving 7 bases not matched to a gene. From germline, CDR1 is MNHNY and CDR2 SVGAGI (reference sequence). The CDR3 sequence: CASSLLAGGPDEQFF. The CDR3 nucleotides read TGTGCCAGCAGTTTATTAGCGGGGGGGCCCGATGAGCAGTTCTTC.

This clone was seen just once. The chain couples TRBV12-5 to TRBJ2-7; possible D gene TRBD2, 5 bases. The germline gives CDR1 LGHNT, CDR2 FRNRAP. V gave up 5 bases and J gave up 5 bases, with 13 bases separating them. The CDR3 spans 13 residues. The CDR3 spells CASGLRTGNEQYF. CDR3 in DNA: TGTGCTAGTGGTCTCCGTACGGGGAACGAGCAGTACTTC.

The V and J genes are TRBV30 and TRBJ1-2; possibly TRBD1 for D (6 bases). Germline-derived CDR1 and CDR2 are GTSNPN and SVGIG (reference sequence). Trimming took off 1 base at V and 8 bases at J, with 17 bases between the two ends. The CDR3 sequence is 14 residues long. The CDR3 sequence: CAWSAQGPRTGYTF. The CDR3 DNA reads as TGTGCCTGGAGTGCTCAGGGGCCTCGTACCGGCTACACCTTC.

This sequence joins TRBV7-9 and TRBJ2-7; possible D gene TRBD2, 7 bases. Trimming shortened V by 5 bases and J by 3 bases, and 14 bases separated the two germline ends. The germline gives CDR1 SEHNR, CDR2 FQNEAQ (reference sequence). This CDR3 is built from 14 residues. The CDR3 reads CASSHGGGDYEQYF. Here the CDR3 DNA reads TGTGCCAGCAGCCACGGAGGGGGGGACTACGAGCAGTACTTC.

Here the CDR3 DNA reads TGTGCCAGCAGCTTTCTCAACCGGGACAGGGTCCTGAGAAATGAGCAGTTCTTC. This encodes CASSFLNRDRVLRNEQFF. J is TRBJ2-1 and V is TRBV5-5; 9 bases agree with TRBD1. The V gene's germline CDR1 is SGHKS and CDR2 YYEKEE (reference sequence). The CDR3 is 18 amino acids. The junction had 16 bases not matched to a gene; V was cut back by 2 bases and J by 7 bases. The full variable domain, its missing parts supplied by reference TRBV5-5 and TRBJ2-1, is DAGVTQSPTHLIKTRGQQVTLRCSPISGHKSVSWYQQVLGQGPQFIFQYYEKEERGRGNFPDRFSARQFPNYSSELNVNALLLGDSALYLCASSFLNRDRVLRNEQFFGPGTRLTVL.

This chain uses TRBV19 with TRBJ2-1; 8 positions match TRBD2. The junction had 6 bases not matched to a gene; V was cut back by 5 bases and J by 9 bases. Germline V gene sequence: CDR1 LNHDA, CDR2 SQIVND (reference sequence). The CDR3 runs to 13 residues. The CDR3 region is CASSASGGVEQFF. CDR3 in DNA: TGTGCCAGTAGTGCCTCCGGGGGGGTTGAGCAGTTCTTC. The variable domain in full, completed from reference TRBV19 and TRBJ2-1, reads DGGITQSPKYLFRKEGQNVTLSCEQNLNHDAMYWYRQDPGQGLRLIYYSQIVNDFQKGDIAEGYSVSREKKESFPLTVTSAQKNPTAFYLCASSASGGVEQFFGPGTRLTVL.

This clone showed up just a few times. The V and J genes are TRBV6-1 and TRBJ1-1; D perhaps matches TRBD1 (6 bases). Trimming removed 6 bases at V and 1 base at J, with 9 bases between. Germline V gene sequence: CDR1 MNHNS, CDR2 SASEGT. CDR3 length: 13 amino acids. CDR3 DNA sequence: TGTGCCAGCAGGCCGACAGGGAACACTGAAGCTTTCTTT. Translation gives CASRPTGNTEAFF.

The CDR3 region is CASSLALQGTAEAFF. Written as DNA, the CDR3 is TGTGCCAGCAGCTTAGCCCTACAGGGGACCGCTGAAGCTTTCTTT. The chain carries TRBV7-9 and TRBJ1-1; TRBD1 matches 7 bases. The germline gives CDR1 SEHNR, CDR2 FQNEAQ (reference sequence). CDR3 length equals 15 residues. The V gene end was trimmed by 0 bases and the J gene end by 6 bases; junction bases not matched to a gene: 7.

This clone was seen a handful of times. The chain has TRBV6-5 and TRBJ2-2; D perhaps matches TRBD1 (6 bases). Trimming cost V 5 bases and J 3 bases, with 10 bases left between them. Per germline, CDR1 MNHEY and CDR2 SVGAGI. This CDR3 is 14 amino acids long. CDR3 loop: CASSDNRDTGELFF. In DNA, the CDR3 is TGTGCCAGCAGTGATAACAGGGACACCGGGGAGCTGTTTTTT.